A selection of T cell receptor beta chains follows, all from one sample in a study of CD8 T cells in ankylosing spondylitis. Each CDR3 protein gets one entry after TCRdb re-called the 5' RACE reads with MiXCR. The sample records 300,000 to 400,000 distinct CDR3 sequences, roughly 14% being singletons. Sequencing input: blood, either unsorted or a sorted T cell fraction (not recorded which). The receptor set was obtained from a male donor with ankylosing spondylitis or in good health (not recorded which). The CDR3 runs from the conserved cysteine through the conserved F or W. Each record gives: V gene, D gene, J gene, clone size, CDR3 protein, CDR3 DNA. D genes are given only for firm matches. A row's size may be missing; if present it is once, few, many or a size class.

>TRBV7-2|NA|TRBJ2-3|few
CASSLPGADTQYF
TGTGCCAGCAGCCTACCAGGGGCAGATACGCAGTATTTT
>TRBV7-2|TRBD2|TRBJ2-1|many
CASSFSGGAGNEQFF
TGTGCCAGCAGCTTTAGCGGGGGGGCTGGCAATGAGCAGTTCTTC
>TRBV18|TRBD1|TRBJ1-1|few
CASSGGTGKDVVKGNTEAFF
TGTGCCAGCTCCGGGGGGACAGGGAAAGATGTGGTGAAGGGGAACACTGAAGCTTTCTTT
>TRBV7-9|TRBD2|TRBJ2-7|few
CASREAGADEQYF
TGTGCCAGCAGGGAAGCGGGAGCGGACGAGCAGTACTTC
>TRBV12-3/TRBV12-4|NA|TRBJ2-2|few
CASSFGRGPTGELFF
TGTGCCAGCAGTTTCGGCAGGGGACCCACCGGGGAGCTGTTTTTT
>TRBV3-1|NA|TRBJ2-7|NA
CASSPSSSLPYEQYF
TGTGCCAGCAGCCCCTCTAGCTCCCTTCCCTACGAGCAGTACTTC
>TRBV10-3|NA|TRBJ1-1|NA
CAISGALNTEAFF
TGTGCCATCAGTGGGGCCTTGAACACTGAAGCTTTCTTT
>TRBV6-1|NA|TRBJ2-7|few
CASSSPGLGAYEQYF
TGTGCCAGCAGCTCCCCGGGCCTAGGGGCCTACGAGCAGTACTTC
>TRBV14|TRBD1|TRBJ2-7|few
CASSTTGGRGEQYF
TGTGCCAGCAGTACAACAGGGGGACGGGGCGAGCAGTACTTC
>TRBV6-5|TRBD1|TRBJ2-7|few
CASSYRRPGQGAEEQYF
TGTGCCAGCAGTTACCGAAGACCGGGACAGGGGGCGGAGGAGCAGTACTTC
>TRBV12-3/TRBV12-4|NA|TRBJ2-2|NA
CASSYTGGAPGELFF
TGTGCCAGCAGTTACACTGGGGGGGCCCCCGGGGAGCTGTTTTTT
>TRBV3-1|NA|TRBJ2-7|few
CASSPDSVSTYEQYF
TGTGCCAGCAGCCCCGACTCGGTGTCGACCTACGAGCAGTACTTC
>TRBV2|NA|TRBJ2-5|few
CASSEIVEEETQYF
TGTGCCAGCAGTGAAATAGTGGAGGAAGAGACCCAGTACTTC
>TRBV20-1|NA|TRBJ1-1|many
CSATGLNTEAFF
TGCAGTGCAACCGGACTGAACACTGAAGCTTTCTTT
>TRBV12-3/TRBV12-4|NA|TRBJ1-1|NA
CASSFQGGRAEAFF
TGTGCCAGCAGTTTTCAGGGAGGGAGGGCTGAAGCTTTCTTT
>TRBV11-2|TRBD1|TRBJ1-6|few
CASSRTGDLYNSPLHF
TGTGCCAGCAGCCGCACAGGGGACCTCTATAATTCACCCCTCCACTTT
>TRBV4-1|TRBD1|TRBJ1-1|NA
CASSQDLAGGRTEAFF
TGCGCCAGCAGCCAAGATTTGGCAGGGGGCCGGACTGAAGCTTTCTTT
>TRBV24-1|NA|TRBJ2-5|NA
CALTGGRQETQYF
TGTGCCTTGACCGGGGGCAGACAAGAGACCCAGTACTTC
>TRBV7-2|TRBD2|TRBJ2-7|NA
CASSLSSGRSEQYF
TGTGCCAGCAGCTTATCCAGCGGGAGGAGCGAGCAGTACTTC
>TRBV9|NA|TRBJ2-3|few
CASSFHTDTQYF
TGTGCCAGCAGCTTCCACACAGATACGCAGTATTTT
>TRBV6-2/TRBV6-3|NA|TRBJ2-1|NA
CASSYRGRRSYNEQFF
TGTGCCAGCAGTTACCGAGGGAGACGGTCCTACAATGAGCAGTTCTTC
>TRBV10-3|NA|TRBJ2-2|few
CAISEPRVFQSTGELFF
TGTGCCATCAGTGAGCCGAGGGTCTTTCAAAGCACCGGGGAGCTGTTTTTT
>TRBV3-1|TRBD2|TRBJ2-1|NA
CASSQDRTSGPFDNEQFF
TGTGCCAGCAGCCAAGATAGAACTAGCGGGCCGTTCGACAATGAGCAGTTCTTC
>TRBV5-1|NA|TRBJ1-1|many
CASSSGNTEAFF
TGTGCCAGCAGCAGCGGGAACACTGAAGCTTTCTTT
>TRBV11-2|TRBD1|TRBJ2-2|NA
CASSDRQGANTGELFF
TGTGCCAGCAGCGACCGACAGGGGGCGAACACCGGGGAGCTGTTTTTT
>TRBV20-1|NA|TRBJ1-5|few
CSARVVGYSNQPQHF
TGCAGTGCTAGAGTCGTAGGATATAGCAATCAGCCCCAGCATTTT
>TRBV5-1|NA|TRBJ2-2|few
CASSPTTGGLTGELFF
TGCGCCAGCAGTCCAACCACCGGGGGCTTAACCGGGGAGCTGTTTTTT
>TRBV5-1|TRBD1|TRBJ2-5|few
CASSGRWGTGMAAEETQYF
TGCGCCAGCAGCGGACGGTGGGGGACAGGGATGGCCGCAGAAGAGACCCAGTACTTC
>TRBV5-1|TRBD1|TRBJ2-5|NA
CASSFRDRGPPETQYF
TGCGCCAGCAGCTTTAGGGACAGGGGACCTCCAGAGACCCAGTACTTC
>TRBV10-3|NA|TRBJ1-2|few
CAISESREVTGYGYTF
TGTGCCATCAGTGAGTCAAGAGAAGTCACAGGTTATGGCTACACCTTC
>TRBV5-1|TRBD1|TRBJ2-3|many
CASSLARTGDTQYF
TGCGCCAGCAGCTTGGCTAGGACAGGCGATACGCAGTATTTT
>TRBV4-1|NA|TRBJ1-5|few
CASSQVAGSNQPQHF
TGCGCCAGCAGCCAAGTTGCAGGGTCGAATCAGCCCCAGCATTTT
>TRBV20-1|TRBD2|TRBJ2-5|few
CSARDDGGASQETQYF
TGCAGTGCTAGAGATGACGGGGGGGCTTCCCAAGAGACCCAGTACTTC
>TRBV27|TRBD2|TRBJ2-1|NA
CASSLNPGLAGGYNEQFF
TGTGCCAGCAGTTTAAATCCGGGGCTAGCGGGAGGCTACAATGAGCAGTTCTTC
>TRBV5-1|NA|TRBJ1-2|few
CASSPQGSANYGYTF
TGCGCCAGCAGCCCACAGGGTTCCGCTAACTATGGCTACACCTTC
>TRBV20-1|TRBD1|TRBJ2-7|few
CSAATGLYEQYF
TGCAGTGCAGCGACAGGGCTCTACGAGCAGTACTTC
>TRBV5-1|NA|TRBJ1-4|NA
CASSPRQLNEKLFF
TGCGCCAGCAGCCCCCGACAGCTTAATGAAAAACTGTTTTTT
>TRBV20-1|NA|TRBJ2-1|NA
CSARPLGRDYNEQFF
TGCAGTGCTAGACCCCTGGGGCGGGACTACAATGAGCAGTTCTTC
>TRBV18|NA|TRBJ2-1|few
CASSSSVNEQFF
TGTGCCAGCTCATCCTCTGTTAATGAGCAGTTCTTC
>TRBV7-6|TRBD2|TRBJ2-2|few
CASSPLSGIYTGELFF
TGTGCCAGCAGCCCGCTGAGCGGGATCTACACCGGGGAGCTGTTTTTT
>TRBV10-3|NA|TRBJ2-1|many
CAISESGNEQFF
TGTGCCATCAGTGAGTCGGGAAATGAGCAGTTCTTC
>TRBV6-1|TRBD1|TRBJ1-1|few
CASSSVQGARTEAFF
TGTGCCAGCAGCTCCGTACAGGGGGCGAGGACTGAAGCTTTCTTT
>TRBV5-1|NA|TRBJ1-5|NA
CASSLQPTQPQHF
TGCGCCAGCAGCTTGCAGCCGACTCAGCCCCAGCATTTT
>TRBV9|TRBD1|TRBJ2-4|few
CASSVEGTPGQLAKNIQYF
TGTGCCAGCAGCGTAGAAGGCACGCCGGGACAGTTAGCCAAAAACATTCAGTACTTC